The rows below give T cell receptor beta chains drawn from one sample of a study of blood T cell repertoires in COVID-19. Clones were read by immunoSEQ multiplex PCR, and TCRdb kept only the in-frame ones, dropping some. The sample has around 100,000 clones, more than 85% seen once; the top ten hold under 2.5%. Source material: peripheral blood. The receptors come from a human donor with active COVID-19. The donor label of this sample is uncertain. CDR3s include the opening cysteine and the closing phenylalanine or tryptophan. The D gene is left open where the match is weak. Clone size is given for some rows only: seen once, a few or many times, or a class if the clone is expanded.

j_call d_call v_call clone_size cdr3_aa cdr3_nt
TRBJ2-5 NA TRBV21-1 NA CASSNLPETQYF TGTGCCAGCAGCAATCTCCCAGAGACCCAGTACTTC
TRBJ1-4 NA TRBV9 NA CASSVGRERGEKLFF TGTGCCAGCAGCGTAGGCAGGGAAAGAGGTGAAAAACTGTTTTTT
TRBJ2-2 NA TRBV19 NA CASSTTGNTGELFF TGTGCCAGTAGTACGACAGGGAACACCGGGGAGCTGTTTTTT
TRBJ2-5 NA TRBV28 NA CASSPLQGRHQETQYF TGTGCCAGCAGTCCCCTCCAGGGCCGCCACCAAGAGACCCAGTACTTC
TRBJ2-1 NA TRBV6-5 NA CASSRLNEQFF TGTGCCAGCAGCAGACTCAATGAGCAGTTCTTC
TRBJ1-3 NA TRBV5-6 once CASSPPVSDSSGNTIYF TGTGCCAGCAGCCCCCCGGTGAGCGATAGCTCTGGAAACACCATATATTTT
TRBJ1-6 TRBD1 TRBV27 NA CASSLWDRAGSPLHF TGTGCCAGCAGTTTATGGGACAGGGCTGGATCACCCCTCCACTTT
TRBJ2-3 TRBD1 TRBV4-1 NA CASSQGDRTYSTDTQYF TGCGCCAGCAGCCAAGGGGACAGGACCTACTCCACAGATACGCAGTATTTT
TRBJ1-2 NA TRBV19 once CASRQTNYGYTF TGTGCCAGCCGACAGACTAACTATGGCTACACCTTC
TRBJ1-5 TRBD1 TRBV11-2 NA CASSLGTGVDQPQHF TGTGCCAGCAGCTTGGGGACAGGGGTCGATCAGCCCCAGCATTTT
TRBJ1-6 NA TRBV2 NA CASGRGSPLHF TGTGCCAGCGGAAGGGGTTCACCCCTCCACTTT
TRBJ1-2 TRBD1 TRBV7-3 NA CASSLGTGGNYGYTF TGTGCCAGCAGCTTAGGGACAGGGGGCAACTATGGCTACACCTTC
TRBJ1-4 TRBD1 TRBV5-1 NA CASSLDRGSEEKLFF TGCGCCAGCAGCTTGGACAGGGGAAGTGAAGAAAAACTGTTTTTT
TRBJ2-1 TRBD2 TRBV7-2 NA CASSLLGLAAYNEQFF TGTGCCAGCAGCTTACTTGGACTAGCGGCTTACAATGAGCAGTTCTTC
TRBJ2-3 TRBD1 TRBV9 NA CASSADGTGEADTQYF TGTGCCAGCAGCGCCGACGGGACAGGGGAGGCAGATACGCAGTATTTT
TRBJ2-5 TRBD1 TRBV9 NA CASSRRQGGLQETQYF TGTGCCAGCAGCCGAAGACAGGGGGGACTCCAAGAGACCCAGTACTTC